This T cell receptor (beta chain) was observed in a study of CD8 T cells in ankylosing spondylitis. The authors made TCR beta libraries by quantitative 5'-RACE with molecular barcodes. TCRdb ran MiXCR on the 5' RACE reads and lists one entry per CDR3 protein. The repertoire includes 300,000 to 400,000 distinct CDR3 sequences, 14% to 15% of them detected once, and around 0.99% sits in the top ten. Germline CDR1 reads ENHRY; CDR2 reads SYGVKD. Deletions cut 3 bases from V and 5 bases from J, with 15 bases between. This CDR3 spans 15 amino acids. General study results and limits: As for the disease-linked clones, they showed a CD8+ phenotype and occurred at relatively low frequencies in peripheral blood. Reportedly, disease-linked clones are significantly enriched in ankylosing spondylitis patients' matched synovial fluid.

As regards this clonotype: The target antigen is unknown.

The source material was blood, either unsorted or a sorted T cell fraction (not recorded which). This clonotype was sampled from a male donor with ankylosing spondylitis or in good health (not recorded which). This chain joins TRBV10-3 and TRBJ2-3; possibly TRBD1 or TRBD2 for D (5 bases each). CDR3 in DNA: TGTGCCATCAGTGATGGGACCAAATCGGGAGATACGCAGTATTTT. Translating gives CAISDGTKSGDTQYF.